This TCR beta chain appears in the sequencing data of a study of T cells in localized non-small cell lung cancer. The study's findings and limits: Uninvolved adjacent lung had more T cell clonality than any other tissue, topping tumor. The study linked higher blood T cell density to longer overall survival.

Assay used: immunoSEQ multiplex PCR; TCRdb lists only in-frame clones, some missing. The sample holds tens of thousands of clones; 84% are singletons and the top ten take roughly 14%. The CDR3 is made up of 14 amino acids. Per the germline V gene, CDR1 is SSHAT and CDR2 is FNYEAQ (reference sequence). About this clone: Its antigen is as yet unknown. One end of the junction varies from germline; a read error may be responsible.

J is TRBJ1-3 and V is TRBV7-7, with 7 positions matching TRBD1. Source: peripheral blood, taken before any cancer treatment. This TCR was sampled from a female donor of 60 years or more with stage I lung adenocarcinoma. CDR3 in DNA: TGTGCTAGCAGCGCCGGGACAGCTGGAAACACCATATATTTT. This gives the protein CASSAGTAGNTIYF.